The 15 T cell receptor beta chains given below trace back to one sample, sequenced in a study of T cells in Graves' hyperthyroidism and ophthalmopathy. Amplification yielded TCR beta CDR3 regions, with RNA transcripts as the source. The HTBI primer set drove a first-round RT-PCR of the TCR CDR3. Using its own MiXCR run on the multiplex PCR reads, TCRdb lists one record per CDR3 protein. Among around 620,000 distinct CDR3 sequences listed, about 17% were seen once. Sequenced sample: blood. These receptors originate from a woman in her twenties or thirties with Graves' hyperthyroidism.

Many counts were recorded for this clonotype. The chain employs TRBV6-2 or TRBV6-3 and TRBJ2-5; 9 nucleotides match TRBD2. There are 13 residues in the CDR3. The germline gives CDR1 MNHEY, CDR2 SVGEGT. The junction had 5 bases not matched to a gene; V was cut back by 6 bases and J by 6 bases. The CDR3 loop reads CASSLAGFKTQYF. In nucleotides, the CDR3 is TGTGCCAGCAGCCTAGCGGGATTTAAGACCCAGTACTTC.

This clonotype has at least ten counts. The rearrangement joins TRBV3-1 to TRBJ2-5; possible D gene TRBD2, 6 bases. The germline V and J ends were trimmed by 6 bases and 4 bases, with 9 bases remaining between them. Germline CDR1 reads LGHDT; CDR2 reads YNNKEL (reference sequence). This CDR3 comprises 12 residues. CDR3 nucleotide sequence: TGTGCCAGCAGTCAGGAGGGAGAGACCCAGTACTTC. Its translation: CASSQEGETQYF.

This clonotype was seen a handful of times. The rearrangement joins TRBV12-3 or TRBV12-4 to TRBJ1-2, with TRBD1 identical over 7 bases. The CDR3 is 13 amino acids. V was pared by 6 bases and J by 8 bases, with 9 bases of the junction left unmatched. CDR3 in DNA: TGTGCCAGCAGGGGACAGCCCCTGGAAGGCTACACCTTC. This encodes CASRGQPLEGYTF.

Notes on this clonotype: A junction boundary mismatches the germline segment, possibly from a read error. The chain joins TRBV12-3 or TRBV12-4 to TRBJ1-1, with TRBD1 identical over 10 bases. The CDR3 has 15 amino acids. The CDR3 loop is CTSSLWDRGDTEAFF. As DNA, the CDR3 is TGTACCAGCAGTTTATGGGACAGGGGCGACACTGAAGCTTTCTTT.

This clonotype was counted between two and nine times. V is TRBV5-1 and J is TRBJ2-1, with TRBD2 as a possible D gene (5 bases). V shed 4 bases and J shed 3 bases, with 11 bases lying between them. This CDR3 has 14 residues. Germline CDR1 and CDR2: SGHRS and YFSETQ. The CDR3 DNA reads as TGCGCCAGCAGCATTACCGCGGGCTACAATGAGCAGTTCTTC. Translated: CASSITAGYNEQFF.

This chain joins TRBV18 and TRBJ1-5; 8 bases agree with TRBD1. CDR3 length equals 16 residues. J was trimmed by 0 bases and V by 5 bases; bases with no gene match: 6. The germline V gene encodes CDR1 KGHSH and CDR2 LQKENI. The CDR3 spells CASSSDRGNSNQPQHF. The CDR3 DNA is TGTGCCAGCTCATCCGACAGGGGAAATAGCAATCAGCCCCAGCATTTT.

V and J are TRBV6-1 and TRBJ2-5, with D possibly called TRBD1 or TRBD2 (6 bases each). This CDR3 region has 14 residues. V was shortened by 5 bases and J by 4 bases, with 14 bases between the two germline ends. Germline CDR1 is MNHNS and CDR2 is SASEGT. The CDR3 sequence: CASSPVQGGETQYF. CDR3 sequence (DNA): TGTGCCAGCAGTCCAGTACAGGGAGGAGAGACCCAGTACTTC.

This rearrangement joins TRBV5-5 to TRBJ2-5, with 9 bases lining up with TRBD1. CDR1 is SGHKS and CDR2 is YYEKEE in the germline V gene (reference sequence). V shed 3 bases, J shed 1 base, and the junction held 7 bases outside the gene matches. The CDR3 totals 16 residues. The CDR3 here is CASSWGQGGAQETQYF. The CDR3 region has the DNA TGTGCCAGCAGCTGGGGACAGGGAGGGGCCCAAGAGACCCAGTACTTC.

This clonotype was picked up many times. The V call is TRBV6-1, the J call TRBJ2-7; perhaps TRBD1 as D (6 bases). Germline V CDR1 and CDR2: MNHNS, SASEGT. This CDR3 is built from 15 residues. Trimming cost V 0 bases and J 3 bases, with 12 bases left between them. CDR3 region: CASSEAAGVHYEQYF. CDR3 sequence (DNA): TGTGCCAGCAGTGAAGCGGCAGGGGTCCACTACGAGCAGTACTTC.

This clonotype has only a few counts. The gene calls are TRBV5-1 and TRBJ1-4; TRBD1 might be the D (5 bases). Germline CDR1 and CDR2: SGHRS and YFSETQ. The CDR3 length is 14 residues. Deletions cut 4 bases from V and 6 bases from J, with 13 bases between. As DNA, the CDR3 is TGCGCCAGCAGCCCCTCAGGGAATCATGAAAAACTGTTTTTT. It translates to CASSPSGNHEKLFF. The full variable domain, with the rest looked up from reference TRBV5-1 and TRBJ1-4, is KAGVTQTPRYLIKTRGQQVTLSCSPISGHRSVSWYQQTPGQGLQFLFEYFSETQRNKGNFPGRFSGRQFSNSRSEMNVSTLELGDSALYLCASSPSGNHEKLFFGSGTQLSVL.

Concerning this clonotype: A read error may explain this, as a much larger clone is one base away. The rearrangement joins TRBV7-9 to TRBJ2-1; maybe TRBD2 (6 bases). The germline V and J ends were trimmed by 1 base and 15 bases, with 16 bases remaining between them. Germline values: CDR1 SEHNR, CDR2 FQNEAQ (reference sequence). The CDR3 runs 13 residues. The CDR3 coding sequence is TGTGCCAGCAGCTTAGTCACCCGGGAGCAATTGTTCTTC. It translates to CASSLVTREQLFF.

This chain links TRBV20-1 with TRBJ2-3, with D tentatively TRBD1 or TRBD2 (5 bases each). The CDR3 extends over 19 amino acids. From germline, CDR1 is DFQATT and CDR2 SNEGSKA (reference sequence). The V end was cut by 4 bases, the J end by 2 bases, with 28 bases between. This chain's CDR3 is CSAISGKIWGKADTDTQYF. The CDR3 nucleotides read TGCAGTGCTATATCAGGGAAAATTTGGGGGAAGGCCGACACAGATACGCAGTATTTT.

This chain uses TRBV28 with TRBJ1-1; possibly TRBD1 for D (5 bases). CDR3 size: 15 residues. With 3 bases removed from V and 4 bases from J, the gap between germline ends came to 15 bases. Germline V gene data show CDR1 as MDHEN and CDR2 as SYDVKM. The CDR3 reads CASSFGRVRITEAFF. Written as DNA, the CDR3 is TGTGCCAGCAGTTTTGGCAGGGTGAGAATCACTGAAGCTTTCTTT. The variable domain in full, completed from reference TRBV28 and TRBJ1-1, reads DVKVTQSSRYLVKRTGEKVFLECVQDMDHENMFWYRQDPGLGLRLIYFSYDVKMKEKGDIPEGYSVSREKKERFSLILESASTNQTSMYLCASSFGRVRITEAFFGQGTRLTVV.

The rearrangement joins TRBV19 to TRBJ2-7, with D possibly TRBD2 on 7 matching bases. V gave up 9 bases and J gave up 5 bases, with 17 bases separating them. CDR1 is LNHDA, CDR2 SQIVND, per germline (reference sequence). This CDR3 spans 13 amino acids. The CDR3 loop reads CASAKGGFNEQYF. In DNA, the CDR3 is TGTGCCAGCGCCAAGGGGGGGTTTAACGAGCAGTACTTC.

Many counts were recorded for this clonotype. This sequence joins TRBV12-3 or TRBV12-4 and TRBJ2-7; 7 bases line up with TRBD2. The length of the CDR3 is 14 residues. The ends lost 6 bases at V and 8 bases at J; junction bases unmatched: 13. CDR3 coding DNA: TGTGCCAGCAGAGGAACCGGGACTACTTCGAAGCAGTACTTC. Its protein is CASRGTGTTSKQYF.